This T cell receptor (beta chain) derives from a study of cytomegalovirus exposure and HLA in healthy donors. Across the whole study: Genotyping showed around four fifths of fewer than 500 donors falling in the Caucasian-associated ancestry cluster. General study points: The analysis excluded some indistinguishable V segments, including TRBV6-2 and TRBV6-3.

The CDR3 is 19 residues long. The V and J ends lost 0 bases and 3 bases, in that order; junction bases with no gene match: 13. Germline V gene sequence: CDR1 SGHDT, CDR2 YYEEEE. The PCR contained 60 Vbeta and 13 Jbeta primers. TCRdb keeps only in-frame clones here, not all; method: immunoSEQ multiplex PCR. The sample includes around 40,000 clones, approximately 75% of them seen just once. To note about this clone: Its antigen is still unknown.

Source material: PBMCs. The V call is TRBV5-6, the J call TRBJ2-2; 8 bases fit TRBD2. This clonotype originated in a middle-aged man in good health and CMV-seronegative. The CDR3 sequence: CASSLAGITRGAYTGELFF. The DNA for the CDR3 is TGTGCCAGCAGCTTGGCCGGGATTACGCGGGGGGCTTACACCGGGGAGCTGTTTTTT. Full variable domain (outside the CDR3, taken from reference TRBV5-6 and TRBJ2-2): DAGVTQSPTHLIKTRGQQVTLRCSPKSGHDTVSWYQQALGQGPQFIFQYYEEEERQRGNFPDRFSGHQFPNYSSELNVNALLLGDSALYLCASSLAGITRGAYTGELFFGEGSRLTVL.